A single T cell receptor beta chain is shown here with its context. Each CDR3 protein is one row after TCRdb ran MiXCR on the 5' RACE reads. The data contain more than 400,000 distinct CDR3 sequences, roughly 18% of them singletons. This specimen belongs to a study of T-cell memory formation after mild COVID-19. Germline V gene sequence: CDR1 SEHNR, CDR2 FQNEAQ (reference sequence). The CDR3 is 15 amino acids. V was pared by 5 bases and J by 6 bases, with 17 bases between. The genes are TRBV7-9 and TRBJ2-1; possible D gene TRBD2, 6 bases. The specimen sequenced was PBMCs or a T cell subset sorted from them (not recorded which). The source is an adult woman who had mild COVID-19 (a few samples of this study predate the infection). Cell type and time point are not known. The CDR3 sequence is CASSHRDSRPNEQFF. The CDR3 nucleotides are TGTGCCAGCAGCCACCGGGACTCCAGACCCAATGAGCAGTTCTTC.